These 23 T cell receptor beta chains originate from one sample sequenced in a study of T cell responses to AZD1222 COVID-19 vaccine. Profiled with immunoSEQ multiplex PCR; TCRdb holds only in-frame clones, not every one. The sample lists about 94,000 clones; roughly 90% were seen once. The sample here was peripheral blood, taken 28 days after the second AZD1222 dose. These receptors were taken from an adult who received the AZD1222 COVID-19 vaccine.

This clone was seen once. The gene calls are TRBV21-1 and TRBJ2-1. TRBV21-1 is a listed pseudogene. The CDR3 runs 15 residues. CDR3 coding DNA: TGTGCCAGCAGTCACGAGGGAGGGGGCTGGGATGAGCAGTTCTTC. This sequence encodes CASSHEGGGWDEQFF.

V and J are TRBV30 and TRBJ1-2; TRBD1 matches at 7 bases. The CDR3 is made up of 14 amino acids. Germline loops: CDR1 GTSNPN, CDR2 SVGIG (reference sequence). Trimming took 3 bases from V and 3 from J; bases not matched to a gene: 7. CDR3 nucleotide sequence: TGTGCCTGGAGCGGAGACAGGGCCGACTATGGCTACACCTTC. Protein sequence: CAWSGDRADYGYTF.

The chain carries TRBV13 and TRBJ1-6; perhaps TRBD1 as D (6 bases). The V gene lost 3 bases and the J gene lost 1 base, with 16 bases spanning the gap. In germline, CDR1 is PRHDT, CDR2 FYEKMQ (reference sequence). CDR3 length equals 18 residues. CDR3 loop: CASSLFVGGESYNSPLHF. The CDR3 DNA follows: TGTGCCAGCAGCTTGTTCGTGGGGGGCGAGTCCTATAATTCACCCCTCCACTTT.

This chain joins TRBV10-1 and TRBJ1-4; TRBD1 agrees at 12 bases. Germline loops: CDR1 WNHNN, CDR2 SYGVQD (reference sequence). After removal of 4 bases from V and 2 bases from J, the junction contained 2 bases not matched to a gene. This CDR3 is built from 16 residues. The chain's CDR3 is CASSAGQGATNEKLFF. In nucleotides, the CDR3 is TGCGCCAGCAGTGCGGGACAGGGGGCGACTAATGAAAAACTGTTTTTT.

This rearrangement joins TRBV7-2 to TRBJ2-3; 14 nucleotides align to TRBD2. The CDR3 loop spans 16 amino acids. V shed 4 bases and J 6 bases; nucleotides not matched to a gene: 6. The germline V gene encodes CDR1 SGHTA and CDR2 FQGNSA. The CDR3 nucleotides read TGTGCCAGCAGCTCGGGACTAGCGGGGGCCGCGGATACGCAGTATTTT. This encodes CASSSGLAGAADTQYF.

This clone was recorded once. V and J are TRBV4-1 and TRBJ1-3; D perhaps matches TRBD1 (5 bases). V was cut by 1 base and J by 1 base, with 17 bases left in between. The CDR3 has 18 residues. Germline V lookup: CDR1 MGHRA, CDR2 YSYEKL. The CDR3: CASSQGGRGRGSGNTIYF. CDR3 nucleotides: TGCGCCAGCAGCCAAGGGGGTCGGGGGAGAGGTTCTGGAAACACCATATATTTT.

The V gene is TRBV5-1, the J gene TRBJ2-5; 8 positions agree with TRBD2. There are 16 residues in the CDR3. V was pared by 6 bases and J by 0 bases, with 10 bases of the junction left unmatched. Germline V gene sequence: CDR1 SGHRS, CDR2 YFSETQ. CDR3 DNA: TGCGCCAGCACCCAAGGGACGGGAGGGTACCAAGAGACCCAGTACTTC. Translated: CASTQGTGGYQETQYF.

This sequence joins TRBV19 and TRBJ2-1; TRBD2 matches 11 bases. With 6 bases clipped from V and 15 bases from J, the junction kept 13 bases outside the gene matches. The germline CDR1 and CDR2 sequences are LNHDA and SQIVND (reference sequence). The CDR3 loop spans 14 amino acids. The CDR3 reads CASRYSGTSGFGFF. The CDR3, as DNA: TGTGCCAGTAGATATTCCGGGACTAGCGGATTCGGGTTCTTC.

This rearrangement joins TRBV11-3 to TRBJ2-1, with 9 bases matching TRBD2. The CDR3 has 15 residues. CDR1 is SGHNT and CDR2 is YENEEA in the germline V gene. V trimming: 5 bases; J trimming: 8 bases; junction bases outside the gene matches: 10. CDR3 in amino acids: CASSQTAGGPHEQFF. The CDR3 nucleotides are TGTGCCAGCAGCCAAACCGCGGGGGGGCCGCATGAGCAGTTCTTC. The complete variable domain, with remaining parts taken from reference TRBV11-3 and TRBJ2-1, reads EAGVVQSPRYKIIEKKQPVAFWCNPISGHNTLYWYLQNLGQGPELLIRYENEEAVDDSQLPKDRFSAERLKGVDSTLKIQPAELGDSAVYLCASSQTAGGPHEQFFGPGTRLTVL.

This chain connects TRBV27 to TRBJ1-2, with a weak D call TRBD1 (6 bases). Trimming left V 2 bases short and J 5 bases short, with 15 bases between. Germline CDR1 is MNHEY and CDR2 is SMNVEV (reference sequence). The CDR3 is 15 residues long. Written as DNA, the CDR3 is TGTGCCAGCAGTTTAACAGGGATCCCGAAGTATGGCTACACCTTC. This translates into CASSLTGIPKYGYTF.

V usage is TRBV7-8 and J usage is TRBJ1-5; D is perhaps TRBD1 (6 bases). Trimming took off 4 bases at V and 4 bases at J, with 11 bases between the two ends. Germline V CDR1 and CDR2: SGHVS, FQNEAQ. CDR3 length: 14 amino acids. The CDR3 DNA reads TGTGCCAGCAGCTGGGGGGCTAAGAATCAGCCCCAGCATTTT. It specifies CASSWGAKNQPQHF.

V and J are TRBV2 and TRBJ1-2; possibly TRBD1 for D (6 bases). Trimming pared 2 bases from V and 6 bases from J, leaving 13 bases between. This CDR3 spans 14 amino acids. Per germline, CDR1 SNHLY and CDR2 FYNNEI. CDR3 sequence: CASSEMEGHNGYTF. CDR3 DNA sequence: TGTGCCAGCAGTGAAATGGAGGGACACAATGGCTACACCTTC.

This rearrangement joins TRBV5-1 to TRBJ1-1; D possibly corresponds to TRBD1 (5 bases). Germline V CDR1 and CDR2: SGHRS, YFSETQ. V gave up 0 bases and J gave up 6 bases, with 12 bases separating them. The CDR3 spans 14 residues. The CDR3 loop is CASSLALQGPEAFF. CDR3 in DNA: TGCGCCAGCAGCTTGGCCCTTCAGGGCCCTGAAGCTTTCTTT.

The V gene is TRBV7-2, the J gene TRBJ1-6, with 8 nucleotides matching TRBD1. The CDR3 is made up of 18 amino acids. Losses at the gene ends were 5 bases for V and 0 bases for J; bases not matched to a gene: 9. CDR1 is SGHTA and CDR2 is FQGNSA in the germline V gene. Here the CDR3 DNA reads TGTGCCAGCAGCGGAGGGGACAGGTCTAGCTCCTATAATTCACCCCTCCACTTT. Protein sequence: CASSGGDRSSSYNSPLHF.

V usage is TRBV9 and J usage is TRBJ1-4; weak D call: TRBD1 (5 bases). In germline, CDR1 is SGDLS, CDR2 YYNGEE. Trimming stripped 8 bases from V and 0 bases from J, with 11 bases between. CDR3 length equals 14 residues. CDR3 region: CASSRGATNEKLFF. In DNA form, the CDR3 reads TGTGCCAGTTCACGGGGGGCAACTAATGAAAAACTGTTTTTT. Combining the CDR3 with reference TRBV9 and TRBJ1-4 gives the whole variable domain DSGVTQTPKHLITATGQRVTLRCSPRSGDLSVYWYQQSLDQGLQFLIQYYNGEERAKGNILERFSAQQFPDLHSELNLSSLELGDSALYFCASSRGATNEKLFFGSGTQLSVL.

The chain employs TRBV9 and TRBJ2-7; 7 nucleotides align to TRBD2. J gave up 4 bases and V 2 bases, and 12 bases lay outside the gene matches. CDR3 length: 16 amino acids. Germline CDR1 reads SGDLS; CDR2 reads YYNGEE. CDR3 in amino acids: CASSVSLRESRYEQYF. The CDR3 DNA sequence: TGTGCCAGCAGCGTGTCTCTGCGGGAGAGTAGATACGAGCAGTACTTC.

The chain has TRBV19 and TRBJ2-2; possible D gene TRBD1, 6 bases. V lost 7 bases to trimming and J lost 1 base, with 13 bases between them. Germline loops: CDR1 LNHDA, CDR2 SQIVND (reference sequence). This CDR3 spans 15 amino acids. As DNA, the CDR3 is TGTGCCAGTAAGTCCGGGACAAGGAACACCGGGGAGCTGTTTTTT. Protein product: CASKSGTRNTGELFF. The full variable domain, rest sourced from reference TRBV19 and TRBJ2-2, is DGGITQSPKYLFRKEGQNVTLSCEQNLNHDAMYWYRQDPGQGLRLIYYSQIVNDFQKGDIAEGYSVSREKKESFPLTVTSAQKNPTAFYLCASKSGTRNTGELFFGEGSRLTVL.

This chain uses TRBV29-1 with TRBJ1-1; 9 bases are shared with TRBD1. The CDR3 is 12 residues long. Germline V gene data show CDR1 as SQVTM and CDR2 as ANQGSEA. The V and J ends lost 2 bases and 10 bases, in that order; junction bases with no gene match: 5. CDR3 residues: CSVEYTGGTAFF. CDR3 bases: TGCAGCGTTGAATATACAGGGGGCACAGCTTTCTTT.

The CDR3 protein is CASSLTPRKGLLYNEQFF. The DNA for the CDR3 is TGTGCCAGCAGCTTAACGCCACGTAAAGGGCTGCTCTACAATGAGCAGTTCTTC. The chain employs TRBV7-8 and TRBJ2-1; D is undetermined. V lost 2 bases, J lost 3 bases, and 20 bases lay in between. Germline V gives CDR1 SGHVS, CDR2 FQNEAQ. The CDR3 covers 18 residues.

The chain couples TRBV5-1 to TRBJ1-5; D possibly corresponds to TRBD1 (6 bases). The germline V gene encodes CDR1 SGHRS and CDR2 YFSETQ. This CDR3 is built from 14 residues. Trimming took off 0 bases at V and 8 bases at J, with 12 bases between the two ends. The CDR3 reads CASSLEAGAEPQHF. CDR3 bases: TGCGCCAGCAGCTTGGAGGCGGGGGCCGAGCCCCAGCATTTT.

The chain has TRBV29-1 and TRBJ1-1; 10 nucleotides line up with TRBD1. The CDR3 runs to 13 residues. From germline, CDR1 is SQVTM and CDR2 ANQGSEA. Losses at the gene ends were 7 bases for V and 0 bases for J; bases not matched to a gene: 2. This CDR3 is CSAGQGVNTEAFF. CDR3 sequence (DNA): TGCAGCGCCGGACAGGGGGTGAACACTGAAGCTTTCTTT. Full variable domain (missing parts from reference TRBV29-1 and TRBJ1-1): SAVISQKPSRDICQRGTSLTIQCQVDSQVTMMFWYRQQPGQSLTLIATANQGSEATYESGFVIDKFPISRPNLTFSTLTVSNMSPEDSSIYLCSAGQGVNTEAFFGQGTRLTVV.

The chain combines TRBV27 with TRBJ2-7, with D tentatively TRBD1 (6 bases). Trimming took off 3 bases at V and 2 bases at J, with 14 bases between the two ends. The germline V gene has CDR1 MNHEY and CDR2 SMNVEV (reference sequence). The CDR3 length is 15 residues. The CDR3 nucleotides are TGTGCCAGCAGTTTCCTGGGTGGGGACACCTACGAGCAGTACTTC. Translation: CASSFLGGDTYEQYF.

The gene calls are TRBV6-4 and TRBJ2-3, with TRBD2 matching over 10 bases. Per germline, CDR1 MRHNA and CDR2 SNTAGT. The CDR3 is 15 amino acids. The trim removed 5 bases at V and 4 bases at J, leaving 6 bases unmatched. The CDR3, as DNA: TGTGCCAGCAGTCCCATAGCGGGAGGTCCAGATACGCAGTATTTT. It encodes CASSPIAGGPDTQYF.